A selection of T cell receptor beta chains follows, all from one sample in a study of long-term antiretroviral therapy in people with HIV. Produced via immunoSEQ multiplex PCR; TCRdb's table is partial and in-frame only. The sample lists fewer than 40,000 clones; more than 95% were seen once. This specimen was unsorted PBMCs, taken 6.9 years after starting antiretroviral therapy. The receptors were gathered from a man aged 30 to 39 with HIV. CDR3s include the opening cysteine and the closing phenylalanine or tryptophan. A D gene is named only where the DNA matches it firmly. Not all rows give a size; the values are once, few, many and, for expanded clones, a class.

CDR3aa,CDR3nt,d_gene,j_gene,len,v_gene,abundance
CAISGQGGQPQHF,TGTGCCATCAGCGGACAGGGCGGCCAGCCCCAGCATTTT,TRBD1,TRBJ1-5,13,TRBV10-3,.
CASSFGKNTEAFF,TGTGCCAGCAGTTTTGGGAAGAACACTGAAGCTTTCTTT,.,TRBJ1-1,13,TRBV27,once
CASSQDLGEGSYNEQFF,TGTGCCAGCAGCCAAGACCTGGGGGAGGGATCCTACAATGAGCAGTTCTTC,TRBD2,TRBJ2-1,17,TRBV14,.
CASSSVEGLAYGYTF,TGTGCCAGCAGCTCCGTCGAGGGGCTGGCCTATGGCTACACCTTC,.,TRBJ1-2,15,TRBV7-8,.
CASSLVTRGETQYF,TGTGCCAGCAGCTTAGTTACGCGAGGAGAGACCCAGTACTTC,.,TRBJ2-5,14,TRBV11-2,.
CASSSKGWSNQPQHF,TGTGCCAGCAGTTCGAAGGGTTGGAGCAATCAGCCCCAGCATTTT,.,TRBJ1-5,15,TRBV27,.
CASSNGITSGDKETQYF,TGTGCCAGCAGCAATGGAATCACTAGCGGGGACAAAGAGACCCAGTACTTC,.,TRBJ2-5,17,TRBV21-1,.
CAGFRGTGTDTQYF,TGTGCCGGGTTCAGGGGTACGGGCACAGATACGCAGTATTTT,.,TRBJ2-3,14,TRBV6-1,.
CASSTQLRMNTEAFF,TGTGCCAGTAGTACTCAACTCAGGATGAACACTGAAGCTTTCTTT,.,TRBJ1-1,15,TRBV19,.
CASSLGGPHVEQFF,TGTGCCAGCAGCCTCGGGGGACCCCACGTTGAGCAGTTCTTC,.,TRBJ2-1,14,TRBV13,.
CAISESGGGQNTGELFF,TGTGCCATCAGTGAGTCTGGCGGGGGTCAAAACACCGGGGAGCTGTTTTTT,TRBD2,TRBJ2-2,17,TRBV10-3,.
CSALHRGPGELFF,TGCAGCGCCCTTCACAGGGGGCCCGGGGAGCTGTTTTTT,TRBD1,TRBJ2-2,13,TRBV29-1,.
CASRAPQVGYTF,TGTGCCAGCAGAGCCCCACAAGTGGGCTACACCTTC,.,TRBJ1-2,12,TRBV6-5,.
CASSSRQGGNTGELFF,TGTGCCAGCTCCTCCCGACAGGGAGGTAACACCGGGGAGCTGTTTTTT,.,TRBJ2-2,16,TRBV18,once
CASSLGSGAGDEQYF,TGTGCCAGCAGCTTGGGAAGTGGGGCGGGAGATGAGCAGTACTTC,TRBD2,TRBJ2-7,15,TRBV5-4,.
CASSPTGGRRTEAFF,TGTGCCAGCAGCCCGACGGGCGGGCGCCGGACTGAAGCTTTCTTT,.,TRBJ1-1,15,TRBV7-9,few
CASSWGDRPYEQYF,TGTGCCAGCAGCTGGGGGGACAGGCCCTACGAGCAGTACTTC,TRBD1,TRBJ2-7,14,TRBV5-4,.
CASSPGQSPYEQYF,TGTGCCAGCAGCCCGGGACAGTCTCCCTACGAGCAGTACTTC,TRBD1,TRBJ2-7,14,TRBV7-2,.
CATRSGSASATDTQYF,TGCGCCACCCGTTCGGGCAGCGCCTCAGCGACAGATACGCAGTATTTT,.,TRBJ2-3,16,TRBV5-1,.